This TCR beta chain was sequenced in a study of CD8 T cells in Susac syndrome. Germline lookup yields CDR1 MNHEY and CDR2 SMNVEV (reference sequence). The junction had 8 bases not matched to a gene; V was cut back by 8 bases and J by 4 bases. The CDR3 consists of 14 residues. This clonotype was seen once. When the RNA was reverse transcribed, random hexamers were used with an input of about 0.45 to 1 ug. Using its own MiXCR run on the immunoSEQ multiplex PCR reads, TCRdb lists one record per CDR3 protein. Among roughly 50,000 distinct CDR3 sequences listed, more than 85% were seen once. V and J are TRBV27 and TRBJ2-1, with 7 bases that match TRBD1. The specimen sequenced was CD8+ T cells from PBMCs. The TCR sequence derives from a human donor in good health. The CDR3 is CASSTGALYNEQFF. The CDR3 DNA reads as TGTGCCAGCTCAACAGGGGCCTTGTACAATGAGCAGTTCTTC.